These T cell receptor beta chains were read from a single sample in a study of blood T cells in healthy people across ages. TCRdb reprocessed the 5' RACE reads with MiXCR, giving one entry per CDR3 protein. The table includes approximately 900,000 distinct CDR3 sequences, about 48% detected once. The sequencing sample was made of blood. Receptors originate from a man aged 30-40 years in good health. Both conserved end residues are part of each CDR3. A D gene is named only where the DNA matches it firmly. Expanded clones are given a class, and other clones once, few, many or no size at all.

cdr3_nt cdr3_aa d_call v_call clone_size j_call
TGTGCCATCAGTACTAGCGGGGGTTACGAGCAGTACTTC CAISTSGGYEQYF TRBD2 TRBV10-3 few TRBJ2-7
TGTGCCAGCAGCCAAGACGCAGGCTATAGCAATCAGCCCCAGCATTTT CASSQDAGYSNQPQHF . TRBV4-2 few TRBJ1-5
TGCAGCGTGAAGGGCGGCATAGCGTCAGAGACCCAGTACTTC CSVKGGIASETQYF . TRBV29-1 many TRBJ2-5
TGTGCCAGCAGAAGGGACGCGGATAATTCACCCCTCCACTTT CASRRDADNSPLHF . TRBV28 . TRBJ1-6
TGTGCCAGCACCTTAGGAGGGGCCAGCTCCTACAATGAGCAGTTCTTC CASTLGGASSYNEQFF . TRBV6-7 . TRBJ2-1
TGTGCCAGCAGCCAAGGGGGTTTTGGCCTCACCTTC CASSQGGFGLTF . TRBV3-1 once TRBJ1-2
TGCAGTGCTAGAGATACGAAGGGGATGTCCTACGAGCAGTACTTC CSARDTKGMSYEQYF . TRBV20-1 . TRBJ2-7
TGTGCCAGCAGCATAGGGGGTGAGCAGTTCTTC CASSIGGEQFF . TRBV3-1 . TRBJ2-1
TGTGCCAGCTCCAACGCATCCGGGACAAGAGGAACTAGGGGTCAAGAGACCCAGTACTTC CASSNASGTRGTRGQETQYF . TRBV27 few TRBJ2-5
TGCAGTGCCCGCGCGTCCGGAGTGGAATCCGGGGAGCTGTTTTTT CSARASGVESGELFF . TRBV20-1 few TRBJ2-2
TGCAGTGCTAGTGGAGAAGTCGGGGGGACTGAAGCTTTCTTT CSASGEVGGTEAFF . TRBV20-1 . TRBJ1-1
TGCAGTGCTAGACCCAGCTCCGTTCTCTATGGCTACACCTTC CSARPSSVLYGYTF . TRBV20-1 . TRBJ1-2
TGTGCCTGGAGCCATGGCGGGGGAAACACTGAAGCTTTCTTT CAWSHGGGNTEAFF . TRBV30 . TRBJ1-1
TGTGCCAGCAGCGTAGGGCAGGGGAATTCACCCCTCCACTTT CASSVGQGNSPLHF . TRBV9 few TRBJ1-6
TGCAGTGCCGGACAGGGTGGGAATGAGCAGTTCTTC CSAGQGGNEQFF TRBD1 TRBV20-1 many TRBJ2-1
TGTGCCAGCAGTGAATTGGTCTTCCAGTACTTC CASSELVFQYF . TRBV2 . TRBJ2-5
TGTGCCAGCAGCGAAGTGTTGGGGGGTTATCGCGGCTACACCTTC CASSEVLGGYRGYTF . TRBV9 few TRBJ1-2
TGTGCCAGCAGCGCAGCCGCCAACTACCCCCAGGAGCAGTTCTTC CASSAAANYPQEQFF . TRBV9 . TRBJ2-1
TGCAGTGCTATACGCGGGGGGGAGCAGTTCTTC CSAIRGGEQFF TRBD2 TRBV20-1 many TRBJ2-1
TGTGCCAGCAGCTTGGTGGCTGATGAGCAGTTCTTC CASSLVADEQFF . TRBV5-6 . TRBJ2-1
TGTGCCAGCAGTTACAGGTCGGATGGCACCATCGAGCAGTACTTC CASSYRSDGTIEQYF . TRBV6-2/TRBV6-3 many TRBJ2-7
TGCAGCGCTGGCTTTGTAGGGGTTCAAGAGACCCAGTACTTC CSAGFVGVQETQYF . TRBV29-1 few TRBJ2-5
TGTGCCAGCAGCTTGTATTTTAGCAATCAGCCCCAGCATTTT CASSLYFSNQPQHF . TRBV5-6 . TRBJ1-5